This T cell receptor beta chain was found in a study of cytomegalovirus exposure and HLA in healthy donors. Background on the study: The 100 to 150 validation repertoires and the approximately 630 first-cohort repertoires shared a platform, a later analysis reported. Study results and limitations: The tendency of first-cohort TCR clusters to co-occur in the 120 or so validation repertoires was identified by a subsequent analysis. The investigators catalogued 150 to 200 TCR beta chains as cytomegalovirus-associated.

On this clone: As yet, its antigen is unknown.

Using immunoSEQ multiplex PCR, the repertoire was profiled, and TCRdb retains in-frame clones only, with some absent. The sample has about 180,000 clones; 87% are singletons. Separation from the 666-subject first cohort characterized the roughly 130-subject validation cohort, to which the donors belonged. J gave up 4 bases and V 7 bases, and 12 bases lay outside the gene matches. The germline V gene encodes CDR1 SGHTA and CDR2 FQGNSA. This CDR3 comprises 16 residues. The source material was PBMCs. The TCR sequence derives from a woman in her 30s in good health and CMV-seronegative. The chain is built from TRBV7-2 and TRBJ2-1, with 8 nucleotides matching TRBD2. In DNA, the CDR3 is TGTGCCAGCACCTTTGGCGGGGGGAACGTATACAATGAGCAGTTCTTC. Translated: CASTFGGGNVYNEQFF. The whole variable domain, filled in from reference TRBV7-2 and TRBJ2-1, reads GAGVSQSPSNKVTEKGKDVELRCDPISGHTALYWYRQSLGQGLEFLIYFQGNSAPDKSGLPSDRFSAERTGGSVSTLTIQRTQQEDSAVYLCASTFGGGNVYNEQFFGPGTRLTVL.